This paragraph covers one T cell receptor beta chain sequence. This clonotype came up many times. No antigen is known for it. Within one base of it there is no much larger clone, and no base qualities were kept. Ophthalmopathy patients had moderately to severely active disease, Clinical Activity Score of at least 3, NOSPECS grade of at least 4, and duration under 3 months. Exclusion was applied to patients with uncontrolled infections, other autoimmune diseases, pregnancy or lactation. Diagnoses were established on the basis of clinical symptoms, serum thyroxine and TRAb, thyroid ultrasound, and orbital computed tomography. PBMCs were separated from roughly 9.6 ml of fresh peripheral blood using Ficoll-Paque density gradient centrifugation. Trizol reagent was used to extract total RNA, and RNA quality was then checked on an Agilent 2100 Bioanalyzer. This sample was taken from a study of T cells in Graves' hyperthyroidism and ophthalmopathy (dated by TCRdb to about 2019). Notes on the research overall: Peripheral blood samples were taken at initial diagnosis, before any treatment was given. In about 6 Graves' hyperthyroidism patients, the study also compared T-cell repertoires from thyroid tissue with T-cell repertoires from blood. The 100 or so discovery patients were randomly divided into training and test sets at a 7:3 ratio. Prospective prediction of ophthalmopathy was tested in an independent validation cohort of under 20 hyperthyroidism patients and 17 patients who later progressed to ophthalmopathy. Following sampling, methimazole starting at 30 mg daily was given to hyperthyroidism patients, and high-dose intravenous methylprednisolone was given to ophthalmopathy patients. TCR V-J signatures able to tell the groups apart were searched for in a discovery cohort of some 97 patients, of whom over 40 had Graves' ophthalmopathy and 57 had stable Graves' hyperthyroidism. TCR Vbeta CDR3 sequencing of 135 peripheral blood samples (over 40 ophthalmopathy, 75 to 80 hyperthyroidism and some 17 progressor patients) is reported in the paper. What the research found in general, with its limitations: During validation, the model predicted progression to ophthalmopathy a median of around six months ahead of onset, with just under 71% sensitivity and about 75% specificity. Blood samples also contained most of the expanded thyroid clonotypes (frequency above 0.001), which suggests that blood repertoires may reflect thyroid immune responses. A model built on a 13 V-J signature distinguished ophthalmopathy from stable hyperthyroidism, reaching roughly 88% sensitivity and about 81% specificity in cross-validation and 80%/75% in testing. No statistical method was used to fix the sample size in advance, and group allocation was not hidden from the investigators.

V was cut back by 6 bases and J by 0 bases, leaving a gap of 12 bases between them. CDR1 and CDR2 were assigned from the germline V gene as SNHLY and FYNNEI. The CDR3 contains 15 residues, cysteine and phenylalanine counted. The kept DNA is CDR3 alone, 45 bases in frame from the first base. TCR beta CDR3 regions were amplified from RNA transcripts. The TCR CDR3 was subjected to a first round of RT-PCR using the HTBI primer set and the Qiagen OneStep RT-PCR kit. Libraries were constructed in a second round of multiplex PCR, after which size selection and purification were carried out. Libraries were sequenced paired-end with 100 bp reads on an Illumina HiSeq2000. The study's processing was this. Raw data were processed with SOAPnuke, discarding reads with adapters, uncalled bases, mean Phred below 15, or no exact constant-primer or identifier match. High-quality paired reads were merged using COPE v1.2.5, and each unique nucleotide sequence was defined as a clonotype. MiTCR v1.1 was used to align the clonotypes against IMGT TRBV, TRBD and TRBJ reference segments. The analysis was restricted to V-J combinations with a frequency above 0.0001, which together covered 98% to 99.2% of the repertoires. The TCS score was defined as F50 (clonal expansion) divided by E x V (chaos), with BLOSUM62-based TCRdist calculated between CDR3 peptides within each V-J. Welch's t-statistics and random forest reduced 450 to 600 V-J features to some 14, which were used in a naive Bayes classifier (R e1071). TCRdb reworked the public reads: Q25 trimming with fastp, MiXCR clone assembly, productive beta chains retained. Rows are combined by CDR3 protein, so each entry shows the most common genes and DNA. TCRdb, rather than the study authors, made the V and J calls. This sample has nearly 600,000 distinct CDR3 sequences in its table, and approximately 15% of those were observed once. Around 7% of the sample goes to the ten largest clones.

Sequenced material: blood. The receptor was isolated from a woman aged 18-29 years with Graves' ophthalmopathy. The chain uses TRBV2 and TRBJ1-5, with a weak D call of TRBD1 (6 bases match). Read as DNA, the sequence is TGTGCCAGCAGACAGGGTTTGGCTAGCAATCAGCCCCAGCATTTT. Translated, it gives CASRQGLASNQPQHF.